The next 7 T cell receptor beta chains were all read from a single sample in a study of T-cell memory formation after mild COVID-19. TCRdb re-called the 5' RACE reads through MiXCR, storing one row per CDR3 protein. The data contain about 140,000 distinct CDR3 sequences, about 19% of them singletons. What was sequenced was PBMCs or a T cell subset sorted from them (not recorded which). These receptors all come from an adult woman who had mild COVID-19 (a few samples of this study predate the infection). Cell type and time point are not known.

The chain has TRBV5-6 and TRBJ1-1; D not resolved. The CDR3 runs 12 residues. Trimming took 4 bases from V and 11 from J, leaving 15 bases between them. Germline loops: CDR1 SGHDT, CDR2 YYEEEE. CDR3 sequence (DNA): TGTGCCAGCAGCAACGACCCCAGGTTCGCTTTCTTT. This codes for CASSNDPRFAFF.

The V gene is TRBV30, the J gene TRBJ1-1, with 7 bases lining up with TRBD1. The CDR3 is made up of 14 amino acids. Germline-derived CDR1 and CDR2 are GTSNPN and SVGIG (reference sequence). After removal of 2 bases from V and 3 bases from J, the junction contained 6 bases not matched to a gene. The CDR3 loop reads CAWSTYRGYTEAFF. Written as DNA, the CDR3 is TGTGCCTGGAGTACCTACAGGGGTTACACTGAAGCTTTCTTT.

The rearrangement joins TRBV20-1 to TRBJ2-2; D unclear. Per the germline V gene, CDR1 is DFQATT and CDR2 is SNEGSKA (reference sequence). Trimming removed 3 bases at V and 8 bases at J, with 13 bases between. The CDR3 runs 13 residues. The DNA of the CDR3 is TGCAGTGCTAGGCGGCGACTTGGGGGGGAGCTGTTTTTT. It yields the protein CSARRRLGGELFF.

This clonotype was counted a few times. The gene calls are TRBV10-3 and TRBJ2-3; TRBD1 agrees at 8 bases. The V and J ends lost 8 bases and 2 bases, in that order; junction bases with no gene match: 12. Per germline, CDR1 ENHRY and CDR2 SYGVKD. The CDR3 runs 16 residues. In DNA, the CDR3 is TGTGCCATCGGTTACGGACAGGGAGTGAACACAGATACGCAGTATTTT. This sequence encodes CAIGYGQGVNTDTQYF.

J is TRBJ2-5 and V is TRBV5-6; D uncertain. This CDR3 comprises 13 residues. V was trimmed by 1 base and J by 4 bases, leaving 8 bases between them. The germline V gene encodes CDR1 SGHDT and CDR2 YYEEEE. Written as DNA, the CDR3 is TGTGCCAGCAGCTTGTGGCCCTTAGAGACCCAGTACTTC. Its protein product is CASSLWPLETQYF.

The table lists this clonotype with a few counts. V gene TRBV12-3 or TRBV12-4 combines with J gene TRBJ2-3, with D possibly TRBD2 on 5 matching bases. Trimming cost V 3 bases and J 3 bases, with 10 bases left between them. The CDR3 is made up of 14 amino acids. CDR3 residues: CASSFFGVTDTQYF. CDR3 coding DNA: TGTGCCAGCAGTTTCTTCGGGGTTACAGATACGCAGTATTTT.

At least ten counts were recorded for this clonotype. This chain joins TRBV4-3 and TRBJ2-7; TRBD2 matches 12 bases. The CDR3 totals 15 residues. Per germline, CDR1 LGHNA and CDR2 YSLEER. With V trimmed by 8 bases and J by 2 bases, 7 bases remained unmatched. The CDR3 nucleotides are TGCGCCAGCCGAAACGGACTAGCGGGAACCTACGAGCAGTACTTC. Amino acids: CASRNGLAGTYEQYF.